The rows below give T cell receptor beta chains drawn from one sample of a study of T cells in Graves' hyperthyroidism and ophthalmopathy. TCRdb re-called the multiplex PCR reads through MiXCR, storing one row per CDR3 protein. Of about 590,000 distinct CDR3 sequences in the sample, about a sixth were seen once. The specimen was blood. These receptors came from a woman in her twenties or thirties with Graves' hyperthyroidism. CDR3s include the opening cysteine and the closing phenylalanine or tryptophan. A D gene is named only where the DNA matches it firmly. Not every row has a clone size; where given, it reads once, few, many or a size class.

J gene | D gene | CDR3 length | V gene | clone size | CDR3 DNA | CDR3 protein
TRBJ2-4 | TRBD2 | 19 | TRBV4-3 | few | TGCGCCAGCAGCCAAGAACTTCCGGGACTAGCGGGAGGCCAAAACATTCAGTACTTC | CASSQELPGLAGGQNIQYF
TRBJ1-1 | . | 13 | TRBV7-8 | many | TGTGCCAGCAGCTTAGCTGGGACAACTGAAGCTTTCTTT | CASSLAGTTEAFF
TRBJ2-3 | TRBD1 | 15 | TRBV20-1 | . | TGCAGTGCTCCCGGGACAGGGGGTTCCACAGATACGCAGTATTTT | CSAPGTGGSTDTQYF
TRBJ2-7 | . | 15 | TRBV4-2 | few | TGTGCCAGCAGCCCGACTAGGACGGGGACCTACGAGCAGTACTTC | CASSPTRTGTYEQYF
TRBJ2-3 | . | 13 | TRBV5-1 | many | TGCGCCAGCAGCCCGGGTTGGACAGATACGCAGTATTTT | CASSPGWTDTQYF
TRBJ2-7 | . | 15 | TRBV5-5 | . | TGTGCCAGCAGCTTACAGGACTACAACACCTACGAGCAGTACTTC | CASSLQDYNTYEQYF
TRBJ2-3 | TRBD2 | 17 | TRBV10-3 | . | TGTGCCATCAGTGCAGCGGGAGTGGATTTAAGGACAGATACGCAGTATTTT | CAISAAGVDLRTDTQYF
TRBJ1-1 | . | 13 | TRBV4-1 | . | TGCGCCAGCAGCCAAGGGACACCCACTGAAGCTTTCTTT | CASSQGTPTEAFF
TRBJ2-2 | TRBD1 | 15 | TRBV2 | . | TGTGCCAGCAGTGACGAGGGACAGGGAACCGGGGAGCTGTTTTTT | CASSDEGQGTGELFF
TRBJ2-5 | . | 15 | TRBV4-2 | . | TGTGCCAGCAGCCAAGATTTCCTAGCTCAAGAGACCCAGTACTTC | CASSQDFLAQETQYF
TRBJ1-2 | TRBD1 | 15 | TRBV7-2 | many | TGTGCCAGCAGCTTAGCCAGGGGGCGTGAGTCTGGCTACACCTTC | CASSLARGRESGYTF
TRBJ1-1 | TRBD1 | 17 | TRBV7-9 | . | TGTGCCAGCAGCCCATCCATCGTAATCGACAGGGCACCTGAAGCTTTCTTT | CASSPSIVIDRAPEAFF
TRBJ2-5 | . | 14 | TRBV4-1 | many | TGCGCCAGCAGCCAAGAGCTGGGCACGGAGACCCAGTACTTC | CASSQELGTETQYF
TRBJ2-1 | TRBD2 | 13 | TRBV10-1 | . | TGCGCCAGCAGTGAGTTCCGGACGGGAGGGCTACTCTTC | CASSEFRTGGLLF
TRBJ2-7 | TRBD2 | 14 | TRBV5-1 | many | TGCGCCAGCAGCCTCGAGCGGGAGGGGACCGAGCAGTACTTC | CASSLEREGTEQYF
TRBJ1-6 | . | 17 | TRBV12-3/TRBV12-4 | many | TGTGCCAGCAGGCATAACGGGCAGGGAAAGGCCAATTCACCCCTCCACTTT | CASRHNGQGKANSPLHF
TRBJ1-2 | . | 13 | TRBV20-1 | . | TGCAGTGCTAGAGGGACAACCAACTATGGCTACACCTTC | CSARGTTNYGYTF
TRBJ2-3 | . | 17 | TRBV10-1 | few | TGCGCCAGCAGTGGGGGGTCGCGGGAAAGTGACACAGATACGCAGTATTTT | CASSGGSRESDTDTQYF
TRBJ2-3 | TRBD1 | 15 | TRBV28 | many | TGTGCCAGCAGTTTTTTGGACAGGGGACCAGATACGCAGTATTTT | CASSFLDRGPDTQYF
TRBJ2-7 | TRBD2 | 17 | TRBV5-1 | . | TGCGCCAGCAGCTTGGCCTCTTCCGGGACTAGCGCCTACGAGCAGTACTTC | CASSLASSGTSAYEQYF
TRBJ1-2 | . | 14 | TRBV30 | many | TGTGCCTGGAATTACAGGGTGGCCGGCTATGGCTACACCTTC | CAWNYRVAGYGYTF
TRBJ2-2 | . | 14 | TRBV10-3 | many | TGTGCCATCACCCAGCGAACGGACACCGGGGAGCTGTTTTTT | CAITQRTDTGELFF
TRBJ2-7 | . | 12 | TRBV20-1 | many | TGCAGTGCTTTCGAGGTGGGCTACGAGCAGTACTTC | CSAFEVGYEQYF
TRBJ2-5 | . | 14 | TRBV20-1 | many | TGCAGTGCTGAGTCCGGGGCCCCCGGGGAGACCCAGTACTTC | CSAESGAPGETQYF
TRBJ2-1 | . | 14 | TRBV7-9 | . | TGTGCCAGTAGTACCGCGGGACCGTACAATGAGCAGTTCTTC | CASSTAGPYNEQFF